This T cell receptor beta chain is drawn from a study of cytomegalovirus exposure and HLA in healthy donors. Here immunoSEQ multiplex PCR was the method, and the copy in TCRdb shows in-frame clones only, minus some. Of 220,000 or so clones in the sample, roughly 83% were seen once. Donors came from a validation cohort of 90 to 150 subjects, distinct from the first 666-subject cohort. Source material: PBMCs. The clonotype was recovered from a woman younger than 35 in good health and CMV-seronegative.

The chain's CDR3 is CASSLGTAYEQYF. In nucleotides, the CDR3 is TGTGCCAGCAGCCTAGGGACAGCCTACGAGCAGTACTTC. J is TRBJ2-7 and V is TRBV6-1; TRBD1 aligns across 7 bases. The CDR3 is made up of 13 amino acids. Germline loops: CDR1 MNHNS, CDR2 SASEGT. V gave up 6 bases and J gave up 2 bases; unmatched junction bases: 4.